This T cell receptor beta chain was identified in a study of metastatic and nonmetastatic thyroid tumors. In the study overall: Samples came from malignant and benign thyroid patients, and repertoires were compared across blood and tumor or nodule tissue.

Study results and caveats: Malignant tumors reportedly showed significantly higher TCR beta diversity than benign nodules in both blood and tumor.

This clone occurred a few times. Its antigen is currently unknown. This CDR3 comprises 12 residues. J gave up 12 bases and V 6 bases, and 8 bases lay outside the gene matches. Germline V gene lookup returns CDR1 MNHNS and CDR2 SASEGT. Thyroid surgery was preceded by no treatment in any patient. In the original analysis: Clinicopathological groups supplied CDR3 differences that were used to build a distant-metastasis classifier for papillary thyroid cancer. TCRdb re-analyzed the PCR reads through MiXCR. TCRdb, rather than the study authors, made the V and J calls. The sample yields tens of thousands of clones, about 21% seen once.

The source of this sequence is a female donor with papillary thyroid cancer or a benign thyroid nodule (not recorded which). Some clones in this sample may be carry-over from other donors' samples. The sample consisted of blood. This sequence joins TRBV6-1 and TRBJ1-1, with 9 nucleotides matching TRBD1. The CDR3: CASSSGTGKSFF. The CDR3 bases are TGTGCCAGCAGCTCCGGGACAGGGAAATCTTTCTTT.